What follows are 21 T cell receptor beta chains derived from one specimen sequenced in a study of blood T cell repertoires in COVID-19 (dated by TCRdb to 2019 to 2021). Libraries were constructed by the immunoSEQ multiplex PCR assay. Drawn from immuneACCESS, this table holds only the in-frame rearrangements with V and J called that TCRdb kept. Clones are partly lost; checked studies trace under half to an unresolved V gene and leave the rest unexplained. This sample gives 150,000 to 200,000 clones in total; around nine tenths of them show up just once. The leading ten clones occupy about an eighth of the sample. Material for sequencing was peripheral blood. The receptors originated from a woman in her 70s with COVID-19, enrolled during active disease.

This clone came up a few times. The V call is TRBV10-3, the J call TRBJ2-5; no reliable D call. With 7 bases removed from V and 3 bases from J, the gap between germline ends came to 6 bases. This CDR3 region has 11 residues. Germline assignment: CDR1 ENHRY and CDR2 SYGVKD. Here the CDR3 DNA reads TGTGCCATCAAACAGAAAGAGACCCAGTACTTC. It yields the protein CAIKQKETQYF.

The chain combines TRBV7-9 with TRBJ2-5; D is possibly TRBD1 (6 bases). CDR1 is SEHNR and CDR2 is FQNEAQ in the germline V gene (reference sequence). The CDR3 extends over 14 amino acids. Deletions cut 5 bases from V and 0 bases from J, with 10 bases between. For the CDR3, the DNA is TGTGCCAGCAGCCGCCCAGGGGACCAAGAGACCCAGTACTTC. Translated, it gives CASSRPGDQETQYF.

CDR3 loop: CASSTSFLGGRGTGELFF. The DNA for the CDR3 is TGCGCCAGCAGCACCTCCTTCCTAGGCGGCCGGGGGACCGGGGAGCTGTTTTTT. The chain has TRBV5-1 and TRBJ2-2; D is perhaps TRBD2 (6 bases). Trimming shortened V by 4 bases and J by 5 bases, and 24 bases separated the two germline ends. The CDR3 spans 18 residues. CDR1 and CDR2 from the germline V gene are SGHRS and YFSETQ.

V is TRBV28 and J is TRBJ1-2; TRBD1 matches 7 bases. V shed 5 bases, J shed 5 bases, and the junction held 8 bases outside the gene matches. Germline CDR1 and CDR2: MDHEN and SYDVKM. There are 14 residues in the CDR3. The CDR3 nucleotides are TGTGCCAGCAGTGAACCGGGACAGTTATATGGCTACACCTTC. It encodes CASSEPGQLYGYTF.

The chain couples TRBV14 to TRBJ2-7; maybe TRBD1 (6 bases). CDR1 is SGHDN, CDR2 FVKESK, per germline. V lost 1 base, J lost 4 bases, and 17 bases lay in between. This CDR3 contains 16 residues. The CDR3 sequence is CASSQGGRGLRYEQYF. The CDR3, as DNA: TGTGCCAGCAGCCAAGGAGGCAGGGGCCTTAGATACGAGCAGTACTTC.

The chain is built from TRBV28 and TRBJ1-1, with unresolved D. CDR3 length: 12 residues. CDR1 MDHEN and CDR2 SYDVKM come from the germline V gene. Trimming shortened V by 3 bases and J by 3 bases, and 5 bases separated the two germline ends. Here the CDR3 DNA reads TGTGCCAGCAGTTTGAGGGACACTGAAGCTTTCTTT. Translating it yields CASSLRDTEAFF. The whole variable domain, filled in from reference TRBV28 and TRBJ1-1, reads DVKVTQSSRYLVKRTGEKVFLECVQDMDHENMFWYRQDPGLGLRLIYFSYDVKMKEKGDIPEGYSVSREKKERFSLILESASTNQTSMYLCASSLRDTEAFFGQGTRLTVV.

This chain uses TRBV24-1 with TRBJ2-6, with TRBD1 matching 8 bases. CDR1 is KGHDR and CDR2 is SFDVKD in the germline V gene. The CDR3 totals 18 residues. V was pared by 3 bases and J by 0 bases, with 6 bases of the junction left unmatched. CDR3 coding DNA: TGTGCCACCAGTGATCGACAGGGGTTTTCCTCTGGGGCCAACGTCCTGACTTTC. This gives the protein CATSDRQGFSSGANVLTF.

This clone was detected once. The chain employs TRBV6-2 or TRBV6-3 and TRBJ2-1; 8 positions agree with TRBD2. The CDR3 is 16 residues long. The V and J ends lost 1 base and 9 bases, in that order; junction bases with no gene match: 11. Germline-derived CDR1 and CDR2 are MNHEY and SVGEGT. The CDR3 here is CASSYFSRGRNREQFF. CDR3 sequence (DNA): TGTGCCAGCAGTTACTTTTCACGCGGGAGGAATCGTGAGCAGTTCTTC.

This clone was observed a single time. The CDR3 bases are TGTGCCAGCAGTGAGGGACATTATTATGGCTACACCTTC. Protein sequence: CASSEGHYYGYTF. J is TRBJ1-2 and V is TRBV2, with a possible D match to TRBD1 (6 bases). The CDR3 length is 13 residues. CDR1 is SNHLY, CDR2 FYNNEI, per germline. Trimming took off 3 bases at V and 5 bases at J, with 10 bases between the two ends.

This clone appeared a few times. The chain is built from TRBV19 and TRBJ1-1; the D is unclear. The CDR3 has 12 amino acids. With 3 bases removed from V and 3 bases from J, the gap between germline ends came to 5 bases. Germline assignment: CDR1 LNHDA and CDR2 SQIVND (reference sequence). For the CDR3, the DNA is TGTGCCAGTAGTATGGCGGACACTGAAGCTTTCTTT. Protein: CASSMADTEAFF.

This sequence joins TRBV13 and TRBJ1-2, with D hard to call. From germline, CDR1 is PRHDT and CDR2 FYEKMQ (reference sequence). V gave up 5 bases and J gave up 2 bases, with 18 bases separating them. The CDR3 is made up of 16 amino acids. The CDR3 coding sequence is TGTGCCAGCAGCACCCACACGGGAATCTCGAACTATGGCTACACCTTC. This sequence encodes CASSTHTGISNYGYTF. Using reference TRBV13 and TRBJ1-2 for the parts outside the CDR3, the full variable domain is AAGVIQSPRHLIKEKRETATLKCYPIPRHDTVYWYQQGPGQDPQFLISFYEKMQSDKGSIPDRFSAQQFSDYHSELNMSSLELGDSALYFCASSTHTGISNYGYTFGSGTRLTVV.

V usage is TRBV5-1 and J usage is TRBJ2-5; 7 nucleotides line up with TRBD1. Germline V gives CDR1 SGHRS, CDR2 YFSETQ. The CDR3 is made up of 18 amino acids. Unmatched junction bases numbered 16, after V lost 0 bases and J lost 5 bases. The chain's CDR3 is CASSLEEGPQGVGETQYF. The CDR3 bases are TGCGCCAGCAGCTTGGAAGAAGGCCCTCAGGGGGTTGGGGAGACCCAGTACTTC.

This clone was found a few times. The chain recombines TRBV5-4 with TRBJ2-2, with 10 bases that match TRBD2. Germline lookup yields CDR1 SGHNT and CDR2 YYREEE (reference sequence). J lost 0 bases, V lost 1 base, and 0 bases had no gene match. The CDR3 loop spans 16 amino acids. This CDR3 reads CASSLTSGTNTGELFF. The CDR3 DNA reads TGTGCCAGCAGCTTGACTAGCGGGACGAACACCGGGGAGCTGTTTTTT.

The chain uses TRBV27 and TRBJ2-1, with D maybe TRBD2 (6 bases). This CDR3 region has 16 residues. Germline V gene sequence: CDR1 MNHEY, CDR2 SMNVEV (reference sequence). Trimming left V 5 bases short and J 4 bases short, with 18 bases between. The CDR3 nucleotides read TGTGCCAGCAGTCCCTGGGCTAGCGCAAAATACAATGAGCAGTTCTTC. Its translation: CASSPWASAKYNEQFF.

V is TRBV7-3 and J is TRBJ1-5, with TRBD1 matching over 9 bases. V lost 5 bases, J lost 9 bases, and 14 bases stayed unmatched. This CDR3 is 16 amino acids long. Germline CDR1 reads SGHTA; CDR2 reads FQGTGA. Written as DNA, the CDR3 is TGTGCCAGCAGCAATCCGGGACAGGGATGGGTAGTGCCCCAGCATTTT. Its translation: CASSNPGQGWVVPQHF.

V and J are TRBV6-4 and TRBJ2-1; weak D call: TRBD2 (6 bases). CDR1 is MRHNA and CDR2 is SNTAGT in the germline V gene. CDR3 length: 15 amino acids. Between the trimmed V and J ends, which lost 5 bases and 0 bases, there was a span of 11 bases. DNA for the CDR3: TGTGCCAGCAGTCTTAGCGGAAGCTCCTACAATGAGCAGTTCTTC. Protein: CASSLSGSSYNEQFF.

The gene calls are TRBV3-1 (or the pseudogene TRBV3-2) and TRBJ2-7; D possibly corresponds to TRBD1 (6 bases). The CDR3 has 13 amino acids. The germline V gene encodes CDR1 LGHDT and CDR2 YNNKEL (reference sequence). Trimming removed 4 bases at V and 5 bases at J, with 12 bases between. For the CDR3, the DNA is TGTGCCAGCAGCCCCGCGGCAGGGGACGAGCAGTACTTC. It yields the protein CASSPAAGDEQYF.

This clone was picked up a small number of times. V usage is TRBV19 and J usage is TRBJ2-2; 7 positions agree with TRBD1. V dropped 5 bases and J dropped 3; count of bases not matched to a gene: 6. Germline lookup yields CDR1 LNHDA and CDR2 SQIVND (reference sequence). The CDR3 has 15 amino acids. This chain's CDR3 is CASSRQGLYTGELFF. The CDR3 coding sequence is TGTGCCAGTAGTCGACAGGGTCTGTACACCGGGGAGCTGTTTTTT.

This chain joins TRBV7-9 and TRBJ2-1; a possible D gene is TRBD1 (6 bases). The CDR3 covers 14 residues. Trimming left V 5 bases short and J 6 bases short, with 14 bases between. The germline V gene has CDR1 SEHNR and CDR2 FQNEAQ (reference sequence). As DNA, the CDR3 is TGTGCCAGCAGCGCCTCCCAGGGGCGCAATGAGCAGTTCTTC. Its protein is CASSASQGRNEQFF.

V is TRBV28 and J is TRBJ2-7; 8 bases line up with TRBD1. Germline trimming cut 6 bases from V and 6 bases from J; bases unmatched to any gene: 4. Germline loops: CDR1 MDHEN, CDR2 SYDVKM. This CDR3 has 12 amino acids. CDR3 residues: CASRTGVGEQYF. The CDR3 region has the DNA TGTGCCAGCAGGACAGGGGTAGGCGAGCAGTACTTC. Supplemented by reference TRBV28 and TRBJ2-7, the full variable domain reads DVKVTQSSRYLVKRTGEKVFLECVQDMDHENMFWYRQDPGLGLRLIYFSYDVKMKEKGDIPEGYSVSREKKERFSLILESASTNQTSMYLCASRTGVGEQYFGPGTRLTVT.

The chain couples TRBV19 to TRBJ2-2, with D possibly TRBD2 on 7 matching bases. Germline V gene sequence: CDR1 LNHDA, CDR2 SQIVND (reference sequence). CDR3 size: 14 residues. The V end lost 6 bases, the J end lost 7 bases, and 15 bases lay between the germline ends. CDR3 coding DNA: TGTGCCAGTAGCCTTGGGGGGGCCGACGGGGAGCTGTTTTTT. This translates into CASSLGGADGELFF. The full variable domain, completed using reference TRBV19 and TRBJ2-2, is DGGITQSPKYLFRKEGQNVTLSCEQNLNHDAMYWYRQDPGQGLRLIYYSQIVNDFQKGDIAEGYSVSREKKESFPLTVTSAQKNPTAFYLCASSLGGADGELFFGEGSRLTVL.